What follows is one T cell receptor (beta chain) and its context. The data originate from a study of spatial heterogeneity in lung cancer. TCRdb redid the calling of the 5' RACE reads with MiXCR, one entry per CDR3 protein. The sample has fewer than 60,000 distinct CDR3 sequences, around 7.7% seen once. Stated time point: blood at routine non-recurrence follow-up after resection. Tumor, nontumor lung or frozen PBMC supplied whole RNA that was sequenced unsorted. This sequence originates from a female donor with early-stage non-small cell lung cancer. Sample: PBMCs, taken at follow-up.

The CDR3 region is CASFPGGASYNEQFF. The CDR3 region has the DNA TGTGCCAGCTTTCCGGGGGGTGCCTCCTACAATGAGCAGTTCTTC. V gene TRBV6-1 combines with J gene TRBJ2-1, with 7 positions matching TRBD2. Trimming took 8 bases from V and 0 from J; bases not matched to a gene: 7. This CDR3 has 15 amino acids. Per germline, CDR1 MNHNS and CDR2 SASEGT.